Following are 5 T cell receptor beta chains from one sample sequenced in a study of identical twins. MiXCR was run by TCRdb on the 5' RACE reads, yielding one entry per CDR3 protein. This sample has about 150,000 distinct CDR3 sequences, with approximately 4% found just once. Sequenced: memory T cells sorted from blood. These receptors all stem from a man between 18 and 29 years old in good health.

This clonotype has at least ten counts. The V and J genes are TRBV11-2 and TRBJ2-7; D is ambiguous. Germline CDR1 reads SGHAT; CDR2 reads FQNNGV. The CDR3 runs 14 residues. Between the trimmed V and J ends, which lost 2 bases and 1 base, there was a span of 9 bases. CDR3 nucleotide sequence: TGTGCCAGCAGCTTAATGACGGTTTCCTACGAGCAGTACTTC. Its translation: CASSLMTVSYEQYF.

This clonotype appeared many times. The chain joins TRBV5-5 to TRBJ2-3, with TRBD2 as a possible D gene (6 bases). This CDR3 region has 14 residues. Deletions cut 0 bases from V and 6 bases from J, with 11 bases between. Germline V CDR1 and CDR2: SGHKS, YYEKEE (reference sequence). The CDR3 sequence: CASSLGRDPDTQYF. Here the CDR3 DNA reads TGTGCCAGCAGCTTGGGGCGGGACCCCGATACGCAGTATTTT.

This clonotype has a count of ten or more. CDR3 in DNA: TGTGCCACCAGCAGAGATAGGCGGGAGAATATGGGTGAGCAGTTCTTC. It codes for CATSRDRRENMGEQFF. This sequence joins TRBV15 and TRBJ2-1; 7 nucleotides line up with TRBD2. The CDR3 covers 16 residues. Germline lookup yields CDR1 LNHNV and CDR2 YYDKDF (reference sequence). The junction had 11 bases not matched to a gene; V was cut back by 0 bases and J by 9 bases.

This clonotype has ten or more counts. This sequence joins TRBV28 and TRBJ2-7; D is possibly TRBD1 or TRBD2 (5 bases each). Germline assignment: CDR1 MDHEN and CDR2 SYDVKM. The CDR3 runs to 14 residues. Trimming removed 6 bases from V and 7 bases from J, with 19 bases in between. The CDR3 nucleotides are TGTGCCAGCAGGCCCCCGGGACCCCTGGGAGAGCAGTACTTC. Protein: CASRPPGPLGEQYF.

This clonotype occurred many times. The CDR3 sequence is CASSQMGEKLFF. CDR3 nucleotide sequence: TGTGCCAGCAGCCAAATGGGTGAAAAACTGTTTTTT. This chain uses TRBV14 with TRBJ1-4, with no clear D. This CDR3 region has 12 residues. Germline-derived CDR1 and CDR2 are SGHDN and FVKESK. V gave up 2 bases and J gave up 7 bases, with 5 bases separating them.